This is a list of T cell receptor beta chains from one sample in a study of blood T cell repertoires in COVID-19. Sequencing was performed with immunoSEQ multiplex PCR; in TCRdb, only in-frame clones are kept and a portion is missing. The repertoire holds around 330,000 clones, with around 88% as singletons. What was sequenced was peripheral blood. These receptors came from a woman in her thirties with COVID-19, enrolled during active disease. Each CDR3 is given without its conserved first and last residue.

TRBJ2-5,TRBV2,ASRAERGGLETQY
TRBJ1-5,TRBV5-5,ASSVGTGQPQH
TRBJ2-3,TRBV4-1,ASSQVAGESTDTQY
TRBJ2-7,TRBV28,ASRSQGGQGVHEQY
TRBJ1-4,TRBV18,ASSGSLYDNEKLF
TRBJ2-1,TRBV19,ASTPRASGNNEQF
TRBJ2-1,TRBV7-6,ASSLAPPAGRLLNEQF
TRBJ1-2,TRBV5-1,ASSLLQGLNYGYT
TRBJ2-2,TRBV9,ASSSDRGYTGELF
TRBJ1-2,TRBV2,ASSAPGQGGGYT
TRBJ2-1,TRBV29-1,SVDPRQRGGVEQF
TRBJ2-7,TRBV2,AFLSTARYEQY
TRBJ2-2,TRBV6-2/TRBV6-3,ASSYIRGQPNTGELF
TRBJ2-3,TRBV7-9,ASSPGLSSSQY
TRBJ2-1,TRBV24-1,ATGQGLASHNEQF
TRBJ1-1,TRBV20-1,SATNTEAF
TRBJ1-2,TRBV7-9,ASSLGQGSPLGGYT
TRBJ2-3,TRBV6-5,ASSSDWFTDTQY
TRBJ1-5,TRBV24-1,ATSDSAGQGDQPQH
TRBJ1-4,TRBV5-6,ASSLGQTNEKLF
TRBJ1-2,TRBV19,ASSIWGHGMEGYT
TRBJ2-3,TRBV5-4,ASIPDWGEAADTQY
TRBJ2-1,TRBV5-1,ASSSRTSVNEQF
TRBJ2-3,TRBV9,ASSGQIVHTDTQY
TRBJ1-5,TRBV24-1,ATSDWGVNQPQH
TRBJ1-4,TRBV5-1,ASSLFWGQDAEKLF
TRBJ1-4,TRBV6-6,ASSKTGAGEKLF
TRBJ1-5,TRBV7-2,ASSLVTDNQPQH
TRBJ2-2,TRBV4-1,ASSSPRHKNTGELF
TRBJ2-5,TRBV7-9,ASSSTSGGWETQY
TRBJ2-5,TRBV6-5,ASSYSIGGGTQY
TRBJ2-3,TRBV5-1,ASSPVTSTDTQY
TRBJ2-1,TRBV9,ASSALTGGDEQF
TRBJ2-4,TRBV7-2,ASSRGTSKNIQY
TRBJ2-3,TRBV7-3,ASSLTGGGDTQY
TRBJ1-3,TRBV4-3,ASSQEWDTSGNTIY
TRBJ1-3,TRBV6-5,ASSLDRSSGNTIY
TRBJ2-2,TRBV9,ASSLRWLAVQTGELF
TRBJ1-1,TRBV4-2,ASSQDLWGPNTEAF
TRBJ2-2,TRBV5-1,ASSARDFGAGELF
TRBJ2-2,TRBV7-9,ASSFGQELGELF
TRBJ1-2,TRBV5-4,ASSFSGQGVLYGAGYT
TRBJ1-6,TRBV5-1,ASSGEVNSPLH
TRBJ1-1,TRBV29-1,SVKDRVGTEAF
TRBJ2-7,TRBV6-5,ARGTGAEQY
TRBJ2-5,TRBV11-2,ASSLGAQETQY
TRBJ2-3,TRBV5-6,ASSLAGGLDTQY
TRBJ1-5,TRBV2,ASGTGNEAQPQH
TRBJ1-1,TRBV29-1,SVEGGAATEAF
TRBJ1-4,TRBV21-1,ASEQGGEKLF
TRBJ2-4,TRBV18,ASSPRQGVDIQY
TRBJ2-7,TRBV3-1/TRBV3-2,ASSSARDRGLYEQY
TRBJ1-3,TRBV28,ASSSLGVNTIY
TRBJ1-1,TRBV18,ASSPRSVNTEAF
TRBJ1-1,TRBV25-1,ASSPLGLLGTEAF
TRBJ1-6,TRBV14,ASSRQGNNSPLH
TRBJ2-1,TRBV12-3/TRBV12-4,ASSSGSYNEQF